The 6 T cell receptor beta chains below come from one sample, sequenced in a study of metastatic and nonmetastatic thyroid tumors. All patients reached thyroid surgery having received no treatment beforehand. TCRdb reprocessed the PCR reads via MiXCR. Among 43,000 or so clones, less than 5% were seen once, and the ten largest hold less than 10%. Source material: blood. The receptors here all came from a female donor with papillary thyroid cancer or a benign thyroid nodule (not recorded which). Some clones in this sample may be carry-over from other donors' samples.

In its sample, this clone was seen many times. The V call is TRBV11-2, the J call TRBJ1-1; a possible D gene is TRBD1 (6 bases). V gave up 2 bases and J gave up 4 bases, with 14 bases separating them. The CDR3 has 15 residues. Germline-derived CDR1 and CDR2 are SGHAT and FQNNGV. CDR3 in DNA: TGTGCCAGCAGCTTATTGGGGGCTGGCAGCACTGAAGCTTTCTTT. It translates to CASSLLGAGSTEAFF.

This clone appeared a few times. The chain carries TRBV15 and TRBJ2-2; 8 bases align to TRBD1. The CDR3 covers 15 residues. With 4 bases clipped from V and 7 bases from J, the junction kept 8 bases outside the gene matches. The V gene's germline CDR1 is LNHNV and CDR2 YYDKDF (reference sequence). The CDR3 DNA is TGTGCCACCAGCATTGACCGTACAGGGGGCGGGGAGCTGTTTTTT. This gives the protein CATSIDRTGGGELFF.

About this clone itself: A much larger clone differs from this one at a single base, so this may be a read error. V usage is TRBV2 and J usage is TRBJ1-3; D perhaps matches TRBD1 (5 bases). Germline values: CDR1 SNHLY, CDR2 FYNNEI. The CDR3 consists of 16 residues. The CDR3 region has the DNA TGTTCCAGCAGTGGACCGAGCAGGGTGTTAGGAACCACCATATATTTT. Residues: CSSSGPSRVLGTTIYF.

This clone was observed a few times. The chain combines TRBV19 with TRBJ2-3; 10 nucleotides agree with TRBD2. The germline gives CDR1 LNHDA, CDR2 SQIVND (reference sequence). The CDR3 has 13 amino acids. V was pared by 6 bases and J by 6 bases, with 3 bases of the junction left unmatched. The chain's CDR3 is CASRPSGSDTQYF. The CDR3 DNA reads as TGTGCCAGTAGGCCTAGCGGGAGTGATACGCAGTATTTT.

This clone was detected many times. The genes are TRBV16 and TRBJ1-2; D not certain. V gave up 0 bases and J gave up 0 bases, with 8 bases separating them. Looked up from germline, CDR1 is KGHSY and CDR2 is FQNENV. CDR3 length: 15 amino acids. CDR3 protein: CASSQSHGTNYGYTF. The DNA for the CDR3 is TGTGCCAGCAGCCAATCCCATGGGACTAACTATGGCTACACCTTC.

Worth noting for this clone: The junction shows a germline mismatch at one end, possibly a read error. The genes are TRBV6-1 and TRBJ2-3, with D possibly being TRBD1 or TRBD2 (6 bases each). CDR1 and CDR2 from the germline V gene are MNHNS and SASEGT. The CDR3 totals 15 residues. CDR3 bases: TGTGCCAGCTCTACCGGGGTAGAGGAGGGGGATAGGCAGTATTTT. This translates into CASSTGVEEGDRQYF.